Reported below is one TCR beta chain. Its antigen is still unknown. CDR1 and CDR2 (germline): DFQATT, SNEGSKA (reference sequence). CDR3 length: 15 amino acids. With V trimmed by 6 bases and J by 3 bases, 12 bases remained unmatched. Unique molecular identifiers were present on cDNA, and template switching added a universal primer site. TCRdb processed the 5' RACE reads anew with MiXCR; each CDR3 protein has one entry. The sample contains 570,000 or so distinct CDR3 sequences, just under 10% of which appear only once. This sample is part of a study of identical twins. Study observations and caveats: Fewer insertions characterized abundant cord blood beta clonotypes, whereas memory repertoires showed none.

This same sample was also part of a study on yellow fever vaccine responses in identical twins.

This clonotype originated in a woman under 30 in good health. Input material: PBMCs. This rearrangement joins TRBV20-1 to TRBJ2-7, with TRBD2 matching 9 bases. The CDR3 spells CSAWTSEEESYEQYF. The CDR3 DNA reads TGCAGTGCATGGACTAGCGAGGAAGAAAGCTACGAGCAGTACTTC.